This T cell receptor beta chain was documented in a study of spatial heterogeneity in lung cancer. Using its own MiXCR run on the 5' RACE reads, TCRdb lists one record per CDR3 protein. The sample carries fewer than 45,000 distinct CDR3 sequences, roughly 7.1% recorded once. Time point denoted: sample taken at primary tumor resection. Unsorted samples of tumor, nontumor lung or frozen PBMC had their whole RNA sequenced. Around 70 TRACERx patients with early, untreated non-small cell lung cancer donated samples. Germline CDR1 reads SEHNR; CDR2 reads FQNEAQ (reference sequence). V shed 2 bases and J shed 0 bases, with 8 bases lying between them. This CDR3 is built from 15 residues. This clonotype occurred a few times.

The V gene is TRBV7-9, the J gene TRBJ1-3; no clear D gene. The material sequenced was PBMCs, taken at surgery. The origin of this receptor is a female donor with early-stage non-small cell lung cancer. The CDR3 reads CASSLSGNSGNTIYF. CDR3 DNA sequence: TGTGCCAGCAGCTTAAGTGGGAACTCTGGAAACACCATATATTTT.